The 13 T cell receptor beta chains listed next were all sequenced from one sample in a study of CD8 T cells in Susac syndrome. RNA, at about 0.45 to 1 ug, was reverse transcribed with random hexamers. Each CDR3 protein gets one entry after TCRdb re-called the immunoSEQ multiplex PCR reads with MiXCR. The data contain some 100,000 distinct CDR3 sequences, 92% of them singletons. Input material: CD8+ T cells from PBMCs. These receptors all come from a human donor in good health.

CDR3 in amino acids: CASSRRGGANTGELFF. The DNA of the CDR3 is TGTGCCAGCAGCCGAAGGGGGGGCGCGAACACCGGGGAGCTGTTTTTT. The gene calls are TRBV5-8 and TRBJ2-2, with D perhaps matching TRBD2 (7 bases). Trimming stripped 4 bases from V and 0 bases from J, with 13 bases between. Germline V gene lookup returns CDR1 SGHTS and CDR2 YDEGEE. The CDR3 length is 16 residues.

The chain is built from TRBV29-1 and TRBJ2-7; the match to TRBD1 covers 8 bases. From germline, CDR1 is SQVTM and CDR2 ANQGSEA. There are 16 residues in the CDR3. V was pared by 5 bases and J by 3 bases, with 15 bases of the junction left unmatched. CDR3 coding DNA: TGCAGCGTTAGGACAGGGCTGGGGCGAACGGGCTACGAGCAGTACTTC. This translates into CSVRTGLGRTGYEQYF.

This chain joins TRBV3-1 and TRBJ2-2, with D maybe TRBD2 (6 bases). The CDR3 totals 16 residues. Looked up from germline, CDR1 is LGHDT and CDR2 is YNNKEL (reference sequence). Trimming removed 3 bases from V and 5 bases from J, with 16 bases in between. In nucleotides, the CDR3 is TGTGCCAGCAGCCAGAGCGGGCAGCTGAAAACCGGGGAGCTGTTTTTT. Encoded protein: CASSQSGQLKTGELFF.

The sample holds one count of this clonotype. This sequence joins TRBV29-1 and TRBJ1-1; D is uncertain. V was trimmed by 3 bases and J by 0 bases, leaving 8 bases between them. In germline, CDR1 is SQVTM, CDR2 ANQGSEA. CDR3 size: 13 residues. CDR3 DNA: TGCAGCGTTGAGTGGTTAATGAACACTGAAGCTTTCTTT. Protein: CSVEWLMNTEAFF.

The chain carries TRBV20-1 and TRBJ2-1; D not resolved. Trimming shortened V by 0 bases and J by 6 bases, and 18 bases separated the two germline ends. The CDR3 sequence is 16 residues long. Per germline, CDR1 DFQATT and CDR2 SNEGSKA (reference sequence). CDR3 loop: CSARDGQSIQSNEQFF. The DNA for the CDR3 is TGCAGTGCTAGAGATGGTCAGTCAATCCAATCCAATGAGCAGTTCTTC.

V usage is TRBV30 and J usage is TRBJ1-5; D might be TRBD1 (6 bases). Trimming left V 2 bases short and J 6 bases short, with 11 bases between. CDR1 GTSNPN and CDR2 SVGIG come from the germline V gene (reference sequence). CDR3 length equals 13 residues. The CDR3 loop is CAWSSRGRQPQHF. Written as DNA, the CDR3 is TGTGCCTGGAGTTCCCGGGGGCGTCAGCCCCAGCATTTT.

This chain uses TRBV29-1 with TRBJ2-1; D is unclear. CDR1 and CDR2 from the germline V gene are SQVTM and ANQGSEA. This CDR3 has 12 amino acids. Trimming stripped 4 bases from V and 8 bases from J, with 12 bases between. The CDR3 nucleotides are TGCAGCGTTGTTGTTAGGCCCGATGAGCAGTTCTTC. This encodes CSVVVRPDEQFF.

The genes are TRBV3-1 and TRBJ2-6; D perhaps matches TRBD1 (6 bases). This CDR3 comprises 18 residues. The ends were cut back, 4 bases at V and 3 bases at J, with 19 bases in the middle. The germline V gene has CDR1 LGHDT and CDR2 YNNKEL (reference sequence). CDR3 region: CASSRRISTGIGANVLTF. The CDR3 nucleotides read TGTGCCAGCAGCCGGAGAATAAGTACAGGGATTGGGGCCAACGTCCTGACTTTC. Together with reference TRBV3-1 and TRBJ2-6, the CDR3 gives the full variable domain: DTAVSQTPKYLVTQMGNDKSIKCEQNLGHDTMYWYKQDSKKFLKIMFSYNNKELIINETVPNRFSPKSPDKAHLNLHINSLELGDSAVYFCASSRRISTGIGANVLTFGAGSRLTVL.

The gene calls are TRBV11-2 and TRBJ2-5; no definite D call. The V end lost 5 bases, the J end lost 3 bases, and 19 bases lay between the germline ends. The CDR3 has 16 residues. CDR1 and CDR2 (germline): SGHAT, FQNNGV. The CDR3 is CASSGEPPEQKETQYF. The CDR3 DNA reads as TGTGCCAGCAGCGGGGAACCTCCGGAACAGAAAGAGACCCAGTACTTC. Filled out from reference TRBV11-2 and TRBJ2-5, the complete variable domain reads EAGVAQSPRYKIIEKRQSVAFWCNPISGHATLYWYQQILGQGPKLLIQFQNNGVVDDSQLPKDRFSAERLKGVDSTLKIQPAKLEDSAVYLCASSGEPPEQKETQYFGPGTRLLVL.

J is TRBJ2-3 and V is TRBV4-3; a weak D match, TRBD2 (6 bases). The CDR3 has 17 amino acids. V shed 0 bases and J shed 2 bases, with 15 bases lying between them. Germline CDR1 LGHNA, CDR2 YSLEER. CDR3 sequence (DNA): TGCGCCAGCAGCCAAGATCAAAATAGCGGATACACAGATACGCAGTATTTT. Translating it yields CASSQDQNSGYTDTQYF.

The chain combines TRBV19 with TRBJ1-4; D is ambiguous. Germline CDR1 LNHDA, CDR2 SQIVND (reference sequence). The CDR3 loop spans 15 amino acids. Trimming took off 4 bases at V and 4 bases at J, with 13 bases between the two ends. The CDR3 here is CASSRGRTNNEKLFF. As DNA, the CDR3 is TGTGCCAGTAGTAGAGGACGGACTAATAATGAAAAACTGTTTTTT.

The V call is TRBV4-1, the J call TRBJ2-7; TRBD2 matches at 9 bases. The V gene end was trimmed by 0 bases and the J gene end by 2 bases; junction bases not matched to a gene: 11. The CDR3 totals 18 residues. The germline gives CDR1 MGHRA, CDR2 YSYEKL. CDR3 in amino acids: CASSQDGGPGLAAYEQYF. As DNA, the CDR3 is TGCGCCAGCAGCCAAGACGGTGGACCGGGACTAGCCGCCTACGAGCAGTACTTC.

This sequence joins TRBV20-1 and TRBJ2-5, with TRBD2 matching 8 bases. This CDR3 has 16 amino acids. Germline values: CDR1 DFQATT, CDR2 SNEGSKA (reference sequence). Unmatched junction bases numbered 9, after V lost 2 bases and J lost 1 base. CDR3 sequence: CSARNPLRGGQETQYF. The CDR3 nucleotides are TGCAGTGCTAGAAACCCCCTACGGGGGGGCCAAGAGACCCAGTACTTC.